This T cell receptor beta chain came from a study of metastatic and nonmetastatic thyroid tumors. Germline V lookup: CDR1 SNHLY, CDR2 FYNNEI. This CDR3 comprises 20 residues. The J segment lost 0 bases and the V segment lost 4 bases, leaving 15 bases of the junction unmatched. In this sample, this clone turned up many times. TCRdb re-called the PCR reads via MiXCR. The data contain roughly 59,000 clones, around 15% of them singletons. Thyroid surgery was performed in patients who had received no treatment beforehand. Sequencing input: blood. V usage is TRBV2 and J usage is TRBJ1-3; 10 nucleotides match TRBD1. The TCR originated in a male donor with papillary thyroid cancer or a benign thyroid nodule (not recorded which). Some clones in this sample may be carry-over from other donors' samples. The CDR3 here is CASSAYSPGQGLLSGNTIYF. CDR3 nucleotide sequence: TGTGCCAGCAGTGCCTACTCACCGGGACAGGGGTTACTCTCTGGAAACACCATATATTTT.